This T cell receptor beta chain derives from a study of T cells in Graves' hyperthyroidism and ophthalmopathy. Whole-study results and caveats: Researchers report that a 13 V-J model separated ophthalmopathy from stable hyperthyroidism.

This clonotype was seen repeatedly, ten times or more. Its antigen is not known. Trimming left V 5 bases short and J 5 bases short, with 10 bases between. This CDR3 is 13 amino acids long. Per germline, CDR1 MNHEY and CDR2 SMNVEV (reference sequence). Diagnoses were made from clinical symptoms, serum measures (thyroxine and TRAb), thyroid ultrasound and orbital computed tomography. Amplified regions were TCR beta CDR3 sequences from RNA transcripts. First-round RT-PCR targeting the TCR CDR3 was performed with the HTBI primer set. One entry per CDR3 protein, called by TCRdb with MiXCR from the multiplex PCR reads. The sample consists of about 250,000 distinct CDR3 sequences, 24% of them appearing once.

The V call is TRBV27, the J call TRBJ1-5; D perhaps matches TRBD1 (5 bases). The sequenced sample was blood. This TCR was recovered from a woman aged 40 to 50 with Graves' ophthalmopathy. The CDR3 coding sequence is TGTGCCAGCAGTCCCATGGGGGATCAGCCCCAGCATTTT. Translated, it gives CASSPMGDQPQHF.